This is a list of T cell receptor beta chains from one sample in a study of T cell repertoires in cytomegalovirus infection. These receptors are not linked to any known antigen. Each CDR3 protein is one row after TCRdb ran MiXCR on the reads. The table includes about 50,000 distinct CDR3 sequences, 15% to 20% detected once. The sample here was CD8+ T cells from cultured PBMCs, taken from culture after CMV antigen stimulation. The receptor set was obtained from a human donor in good health (CMV status not recorded). Some clones in this sample may be carry-over from other donors' samples. The CDR3 runs from the conserved cysteine through the conserved F or W. The order of the fields is CDR3 length, D gene, clone size, V gene, J gene, CDR3 DNA, CDR3 protein. A D gene is named only where the DNA matches it firmly. The size of a clone is reported for some rows only, either as once, few or many, or as a class for expanded clones.

len: 13; d_gene: NA; abundance: NA; v_gene: TRBV11-2; j_gene: TRBJ2-4; CDR3nt: TGTGCCAGCAGCTTATTGTCAATGAGCATTCAGTACTTC; CDR3aa: CASSLLSMSIQYF
len: 14; d_gene: NA; abundance: NA; v_gene: TRBV7-2; j_gene: TRBJ2-7; CDR3nt: TGTGCCAGCATCCTGGACGGGATGCGCTACGAGCAGTACTTC; CDR3aa: CASILDGMRYEQYF
len: 13; d_gene: NA; abundance: once; v_gene: TRBV4-2; j_gene: TRBJ2-7; CDR3nt: TGTGCCAGCAGCCAGGCGATTCAATACGAGCAGCACTTC; CDR3aa: CASSQAIQYEQHF
len: 11; d_gene: TRBD1; abundance: NA; v_gene: TRBV30; j_gene: TRBJ1-1; CDR3nt: TGTGCCTGGGCCAGGGGGCGCGAAGCTTTCTTT; CDR3aa: CAWARGREAFF
len: 12; d_gene: NA; abundance: few; v_gene: TRBV12-3/TRBV12-4; j_gene: TRBJ2-1; CDR3nt: TGTGCCAGCACCTCCGGCGGTAATGAGCAGTTCTTC; CDR3aa: CASTSGGNEQFF
len: 16; d_gene: NA; abundance: NA; v_gene: TRBV6-5; j_gene: TRBJ2-5; CDR3nt: TGTGCCAGCAGTTCCTCAGTATCGCCTTTGGAAGAGACCCAGTACTTC; CDR3aa: CASSSSVSPLEETQYF
len: 16; d_gene: NA; abundance: few; v_gene: TRBV7-9; j_gene: TRBJ2-7; CDR3nt: TGTGCCAGCAGCGCCAAGAGGGGCGGGGCCGCCTACGAGCAGTACTTC; CDR3aa: CASSAKRGGAAYEQYF
len: 18; d_gene: TRBD1; abundance: NA; v_gene: TRBV4-1; j_gene: TRBJ1-1; CDR3nt: TGCGCCAGCAGCCAATCATACCGGGACAGGGGTCCGGACACTGAAGCTTTCTTT; CDR3aa: CASSQSYRDRGPDTEAFF
len: 15; d_gene: NA; abundance: few; v_gene: TRBV7-2; j_gene: TRBJ1-5; CDR3nt: TGTGCCAGCAGCTCTAGCGGGCTAGGGAATCAGCCCCAGCATTTT; CDR3aa: CASSSSGLGNQPQHF
len: 15; d_gene: TRBD1; abundance: NA; v_gene: TRBV28; j_gene: TRBJ2-7; CDR3nt: TGTGCCAGCAGTTGGGCCGGGACAGGGTTCTACGAGCAGTACTTC; CDR3aa: CASSWAGTGFYEQYF
len: 15; d_gene: NA; abundance: NA; v_gene: TRBV5-6; j_gene: TRBJ1-5; CDR3nt: TGTGCCAGCAGCTATACCCCGGGGCGGAATCAGCCCCAGCATTTT; CDR3aa: CASSYTPGRNQPQHF
len: 14; d_gene: NA; abundance: few; v_gene: TRBV7-9; j_gene: TRBJ2-7; CDR3nt: TGTGCCAGCAGCTTACCCAGGGCAGGTTACGAGCAGTACTTC; CDR3aa: CASSLPRAGYEQYF
len: 13; d_gene: NA; abundance: NA; v_gene: TRBV27; j_gene: TRBJ2-7; CDR3nt: TGTGCCAGCAGTTTGGACGTTTCCTACGAGCAGTACTTC; CDR3aa: CASSLDVSYEQYF
len: 13; d_gene: NA; abundance: many; v_gene: TRBV7-8; j_gene: TRBJ1-1; CDR3nt: TGTGCCGTACAAGAGACCGAGAACACTGAAGCTTTCTTT; CDR3aa: CAVQETENTEAFF
len: 15; d_gene: NA; abundance: NA; v_gene: TRBV7-8; j_gene: TRBJ2-2; CDR3nt: TGTGCCAGCAGCCGTCCCAGCCTTAACACCGGGGAGCTGTTTTTT; CDR3aa: CASSRPSLNTGELFF
len: 12; d_gene: NA; abundance: NA; v_gene: TRBV6-2/TRBV6-3; j_gene: TRBJ1-1; CDR3nt: TGTGCCAGCAGTTACTCTTTTACTGAAGCTTTCTTT; CDR3aa: CASSYSFTEAFF
len: 13; d_gene: NA; abundance: few; v_gene: TRBV7-6; j_gene: TRBJ1-1; CDR3nt: TGTGCCAGCAGACTAGGGGGGTCGACTGAAGCTTTCTTT; CDR3aa: CASRLGGSTEAFF
len: 14; d_gene: NA; abundance: NA; v_gene: TRBV12-3/TRBV12-4; j_gene: TRBJ2-4; CDR3nt: TGTGCCAGCAGTTTAGGGACTCCCCAGGACATTCAGTACTTC; CDR3aa: CASSLGTPQDIQYF
len: 13; d_gene: NA; abundance: few; v_gene: TRBV6-2/TRBV6-3; j_gene: TRBJ1-5; CDR3nt: TGTGCCAGCAGTTCCTCACCCCATCAGCCCCAGCATTTT; CDR3aa: CASSSSPHQPQHF
len: 15; d_gene: TRBD1; abundance: NA; v_gene: TRBV19; j_gene: TRBJ1-5; CDR3nt: TGTGCCAGTAGTACCGGACAGGGACACAATCAGCCCCAGCATTTT; CDR3aa: CASSTGQGHNQPQHF
len: 15; d_gene: NA; abundance: NA; v_gene: TRBV2; j_gene: TRBJ1-5; CDR3nt: TGTGCCAGCAGTGAAGCACAGGGCTACCATCAGCCCCAGCATTTT; CDR3aa: CASSEAQGYHQPQHF
len: 13; d_gene: TRBD1; abundance: few; v_gene: TRBV27; j_gene: TRBJ1-4; CDR3nt: TGTGCCAGCAAAAGGACAGGGGACGAAAAACTGTTTTTT; CDR3aa: CASKRTGDEKLFF